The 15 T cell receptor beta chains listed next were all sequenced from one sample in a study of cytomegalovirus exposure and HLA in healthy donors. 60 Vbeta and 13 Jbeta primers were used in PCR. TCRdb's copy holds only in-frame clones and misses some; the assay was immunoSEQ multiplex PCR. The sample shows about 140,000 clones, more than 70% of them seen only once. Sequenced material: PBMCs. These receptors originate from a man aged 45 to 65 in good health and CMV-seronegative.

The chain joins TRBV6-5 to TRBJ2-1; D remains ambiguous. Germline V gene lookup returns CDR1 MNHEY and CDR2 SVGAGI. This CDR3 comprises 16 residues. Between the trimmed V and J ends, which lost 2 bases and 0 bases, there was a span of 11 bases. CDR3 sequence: CASSYQPLSSYNEQFF. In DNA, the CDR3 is TGTGCCAGCAGTTACCAACCCCTCAGCTCCTACAATGAGCAGTTCTTC.

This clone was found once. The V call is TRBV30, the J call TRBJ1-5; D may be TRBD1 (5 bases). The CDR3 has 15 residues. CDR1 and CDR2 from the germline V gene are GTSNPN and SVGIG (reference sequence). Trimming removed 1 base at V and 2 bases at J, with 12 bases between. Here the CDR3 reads CAWSGGQLGNQPQHF. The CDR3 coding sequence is TGTGCCTGGAGTGGCGGACAACTTGGCAATCAGCCCCAGCATTTT. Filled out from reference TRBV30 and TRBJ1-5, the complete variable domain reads SQTIHQWPATLVQPVGSPLSLECTVEGTSNPNLYWYRQAAGRGLQLLFYSVGIGQISSEVPQNLSASRPQDRQFILSSKKLLLSDSGFYLCAWSGGQLGNQPQHFGDGTRLSIL.

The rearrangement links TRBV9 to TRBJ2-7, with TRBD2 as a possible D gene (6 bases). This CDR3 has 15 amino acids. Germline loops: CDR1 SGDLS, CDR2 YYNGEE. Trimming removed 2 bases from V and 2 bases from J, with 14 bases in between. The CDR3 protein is CASSVDGSIPYEQYF. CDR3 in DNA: TGTGCCAGCAGCGTCGACGGGAGTATCCCCTACGAGCAGTACTTC.

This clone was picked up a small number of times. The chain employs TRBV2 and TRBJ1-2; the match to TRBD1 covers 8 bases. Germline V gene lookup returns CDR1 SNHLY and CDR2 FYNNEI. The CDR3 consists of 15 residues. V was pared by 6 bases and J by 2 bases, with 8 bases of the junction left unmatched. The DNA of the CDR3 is TGTGCCAGCAGCCCCGGACAGGGTTCCAACTATGGCTACACCTTC. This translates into CASSPGQGSNYGYTF.

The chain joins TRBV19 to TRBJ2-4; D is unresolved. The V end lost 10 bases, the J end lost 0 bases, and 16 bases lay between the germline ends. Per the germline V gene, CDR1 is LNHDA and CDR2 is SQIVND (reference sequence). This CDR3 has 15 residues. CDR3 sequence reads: CATAPEFLAKNIQYF. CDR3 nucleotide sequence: TGTGCCACCGCCCCCGAGTTCTTAGCCAAAAACATTCAGTACTTC.

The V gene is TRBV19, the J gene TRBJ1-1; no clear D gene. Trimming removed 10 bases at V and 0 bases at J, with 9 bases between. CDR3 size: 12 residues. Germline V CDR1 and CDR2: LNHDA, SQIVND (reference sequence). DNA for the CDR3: TGTGCCACCGCTCAGATGAACACTGAAGCTTTCTTT. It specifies CATAQMNTEAFF.

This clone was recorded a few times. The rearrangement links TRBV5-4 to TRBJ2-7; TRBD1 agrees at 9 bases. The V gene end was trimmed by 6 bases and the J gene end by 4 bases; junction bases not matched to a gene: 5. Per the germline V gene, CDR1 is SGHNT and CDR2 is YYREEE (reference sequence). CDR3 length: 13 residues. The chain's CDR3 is CASKGDREYEQYF. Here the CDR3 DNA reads TGTGCCAGCAAGGGGGACAGGGAATACGAGCAGTACTTC. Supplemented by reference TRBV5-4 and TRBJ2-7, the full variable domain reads ETGVTQSPTHLIKTRGQQVTLRCSSQSGHNTVSWYQQALGQGPQFIFQYYREEENGRGNFPPRFSGLQFPNYSSELNVNALELDDSALYLCASKGDREYEQYFGPGTRLTVT.

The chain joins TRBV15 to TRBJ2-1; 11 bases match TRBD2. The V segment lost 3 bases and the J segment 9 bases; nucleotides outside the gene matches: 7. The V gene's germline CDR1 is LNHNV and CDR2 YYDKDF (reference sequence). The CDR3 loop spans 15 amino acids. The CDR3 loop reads CATSRAQGLAVEQFF. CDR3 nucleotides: TGTGCCACCAGCAGGGCCCAGGGACTAGCGGTTGAGCAGTTCTTC.

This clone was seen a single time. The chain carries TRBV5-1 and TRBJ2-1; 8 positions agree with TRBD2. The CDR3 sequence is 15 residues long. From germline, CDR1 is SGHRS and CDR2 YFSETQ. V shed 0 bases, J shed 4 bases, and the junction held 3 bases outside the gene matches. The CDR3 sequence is CASSLGSGKYNEQFF. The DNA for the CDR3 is TGCGCCAGCAGCTTGGGTAGCGGGAAGTACAATGAGCAGTTCTTC.

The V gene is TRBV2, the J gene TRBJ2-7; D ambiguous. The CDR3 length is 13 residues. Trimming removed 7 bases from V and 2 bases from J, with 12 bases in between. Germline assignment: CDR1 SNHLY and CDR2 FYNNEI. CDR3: CASNILPPYEQYF. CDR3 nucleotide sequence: TGTGCCAGCAATATTCTCCCCCCCTACGAGCAGTACTTC.

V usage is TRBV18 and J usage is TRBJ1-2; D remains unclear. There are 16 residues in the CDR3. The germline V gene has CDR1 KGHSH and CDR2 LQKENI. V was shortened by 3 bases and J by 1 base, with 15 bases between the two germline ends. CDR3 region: CASSPPWPGLNYGYTF. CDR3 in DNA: TGTGCCAGCTCACCTCCTTGGCCAGGTCTTAACTATGGCTACACCTTC.

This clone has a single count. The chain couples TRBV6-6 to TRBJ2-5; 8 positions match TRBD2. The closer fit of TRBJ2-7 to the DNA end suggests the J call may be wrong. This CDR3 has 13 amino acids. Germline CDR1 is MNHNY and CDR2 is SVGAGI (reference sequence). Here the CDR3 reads CASNGGERHEQYF. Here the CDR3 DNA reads TGTGCCAGCAACGGGGGGGAGCGCCACGAGCAGTACTTC.

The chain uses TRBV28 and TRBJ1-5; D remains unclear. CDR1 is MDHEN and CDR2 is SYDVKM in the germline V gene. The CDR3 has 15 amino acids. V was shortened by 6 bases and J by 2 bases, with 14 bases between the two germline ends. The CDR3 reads CASRLAQIGNQPQHF. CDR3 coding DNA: TGTGCCAGCAGACTAGCCCAAATCGGCAATCAGCCCCAGCATTTT.

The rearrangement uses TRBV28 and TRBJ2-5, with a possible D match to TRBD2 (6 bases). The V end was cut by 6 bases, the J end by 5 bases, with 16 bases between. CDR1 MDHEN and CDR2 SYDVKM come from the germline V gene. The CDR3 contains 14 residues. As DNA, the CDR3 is TGTGCCAGCAGCAAGACTAGTAATCGGGAGACCCAGTACTTC. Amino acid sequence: CASSKTSNRETQYF. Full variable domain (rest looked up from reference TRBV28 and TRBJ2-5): DVKVTQSSRYLVKRTGEKVFLECVQDMDHENMFWYRQDPGLGLRLIYFSYDVKMKEKGDIPEGYSVSREKKERFSLILESASTNQTSMYLCASSKTSNRETQYFGPGTRLLVL.

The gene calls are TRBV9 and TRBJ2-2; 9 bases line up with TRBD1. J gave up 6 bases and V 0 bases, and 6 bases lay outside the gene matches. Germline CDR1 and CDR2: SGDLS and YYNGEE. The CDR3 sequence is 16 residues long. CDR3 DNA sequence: TGTGCCAGCAGCGTAGAAGACAGGGGGTTATCCGGGGAGCTGTTTTTT. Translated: CASSVEDRGLSGELFF.